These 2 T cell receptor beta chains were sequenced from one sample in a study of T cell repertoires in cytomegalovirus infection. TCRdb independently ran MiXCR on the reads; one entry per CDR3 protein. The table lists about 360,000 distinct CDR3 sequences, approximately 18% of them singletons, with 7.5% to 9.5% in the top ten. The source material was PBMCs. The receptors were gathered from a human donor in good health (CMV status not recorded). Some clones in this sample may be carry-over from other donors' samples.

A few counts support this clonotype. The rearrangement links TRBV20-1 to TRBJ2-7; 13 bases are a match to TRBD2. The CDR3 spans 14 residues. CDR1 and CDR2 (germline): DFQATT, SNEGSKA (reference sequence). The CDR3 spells CSLRTSGSPYEQYF. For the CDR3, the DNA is TGCAGCCTTAGGACTAGCGGGAGCCCATACGAGCAGTACTTC.

The CDR3 loop reads CASKGLAGVHEQYF. The DNA for the CDR3 is TGTGCCAGCAAAGGACTAGCGGGAGTCCACGAGCAGTACTTC. This chain uses TRBV2 with TRBJ2-7; 13 bases are a match to TRBD2. J gave up 5 bases and V 7 bases, and 5 bases lay outside the gene matches. The germline gives CDR1 SNHLY, CDR2 FYNNEI. The CDR3 sequence is 14 residues long. Full variable domain (remainder filled in from reference TRBV2 and TRBJ2-7): EPEVTQTPSHQVTQMGQEVILRCVPISNHLYFYWYRQILGQKVEFLVSFYNNEISEKSEIFDDQFSVERPDGSNFTLKIRSTKLEDSAMYFCASKGLAGVHEQYFGPGTRLTVT.